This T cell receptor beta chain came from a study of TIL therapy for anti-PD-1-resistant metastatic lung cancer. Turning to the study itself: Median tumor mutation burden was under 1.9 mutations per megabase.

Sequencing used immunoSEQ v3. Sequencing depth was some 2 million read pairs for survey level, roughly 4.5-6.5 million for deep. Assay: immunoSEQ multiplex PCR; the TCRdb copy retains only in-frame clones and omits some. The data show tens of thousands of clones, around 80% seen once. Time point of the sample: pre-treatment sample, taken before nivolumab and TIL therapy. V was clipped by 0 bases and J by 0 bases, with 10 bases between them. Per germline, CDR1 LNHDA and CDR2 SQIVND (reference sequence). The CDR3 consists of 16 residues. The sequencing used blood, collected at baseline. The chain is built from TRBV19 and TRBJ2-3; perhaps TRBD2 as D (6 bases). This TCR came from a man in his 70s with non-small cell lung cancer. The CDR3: CASSIETRGSTDTQYF. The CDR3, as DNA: TGTGCCAGTAGTATAGAGACTAGGGGTAGCACAGATACGCAGTATTTT.